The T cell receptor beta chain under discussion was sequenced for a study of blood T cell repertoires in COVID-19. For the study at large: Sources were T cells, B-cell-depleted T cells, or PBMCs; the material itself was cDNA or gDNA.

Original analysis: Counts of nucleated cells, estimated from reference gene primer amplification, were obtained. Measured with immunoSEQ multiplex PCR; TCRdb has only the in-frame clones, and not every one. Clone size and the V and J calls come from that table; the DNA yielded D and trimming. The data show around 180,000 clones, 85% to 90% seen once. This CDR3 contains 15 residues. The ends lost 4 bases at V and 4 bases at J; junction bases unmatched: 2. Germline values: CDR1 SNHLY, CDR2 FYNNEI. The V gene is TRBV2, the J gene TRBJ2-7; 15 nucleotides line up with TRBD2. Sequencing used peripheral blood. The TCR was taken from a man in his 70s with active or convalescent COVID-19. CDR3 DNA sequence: TGTGCCAGCAGTGCAGGGACTAGCGGGGGGTACGAGCAGTACTTC. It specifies CASSAGTSGGYEQYF.